This is a list of T cell receptor beta chains from one sample in a study of blood T cells in healthy people across ages. One entry per CDR3 protein results from TCRdb running MiXCR on the 5' RACE reads. The table shows around 1,500,000 distinct CDR3 sequences, with roughly 27% occurring only once. The sequenced material came from blood. The source is a woman aged 25 to 39 in good health. Both conserved end residues are part of each CDR3. The order of the fields is D gene, J gene, V gene, clone size, CDR3 DNA, CDR3 protein. A D gene is named only where the DNA matches it firmly. Not every row has a clone size; where given, it reads once, few, many or a size class.

>NA|TRBJ1-2|TRBV2|NA
TGTGCCAGCATTACACAGGGTATGGGGTTTGATGGCTACACCTTC
CASITQGMGFDGYTF
>NA|TRBJ1-1|TRBV7-6|few
TGTGCCAGCAGCTCCTCGGTAGGGAGGGACACTGAAGCTTTCTTT
CASSSSVGRDTEAFF
>TRBD2|TRBJ2-2|TRBV20-1|NA
TGCAGTGCTCGGTTTGGGGGCGGGGGGCGCACCGGGGAGCTGTTTTTT
CSARFGGGGRTGELFF
>NA|TRBJ2-7|TRBV6-6|NA
TGTGCCAGCAGTTACAACGGACAGAATTACGAGCAGTACTTC
CASSYNGQNYEQYF
>TRBD2|TRBJ2-1|TRBV7-2|many
TGTGCCAGCAGCTTCAGGGGAGGTCGGGAGGGCAATGAGCAGTTCTTC
CASSFRGGREGNEQFF
>NA|TRBJ2-6|TRBV30|few
TGTGCCTGGAGTAAAGGGTCTGGGGCCAACGTCCTGACTTTC
CAWSKGSGANVLTF
>TRBD2|TRBJ2-1|TRBV5-6|NA
TGTGCCAGCAGCTTTCGCAAGACTAGCGGGAGCATAACCCCCTACAATGAGCAGTTCTTC
CASSFRKTSGSITPYNEQFF
>TRBD1|TRBJ1-5|TRBV18|NA
TGTGCCAGCTCACGGGGACAGGTTAGCAATCAGCCCCAGCATTTT
CASSRGQVSNQPQHF
>TRBD1|TRBJ2-5|TRBV5-6|few
TGTGCCAGCAGCCCCGGGACAGGGGCGTACCAAGAGACCCAGTACTTC
CASSPGTGAYQETQYF
>NA|TRBJ2-3|TRBV24-1|NA
TGTGCCACCAGTGATTCCGGAGCCAGCACAGATACGCAGTATTTT
CATSDSGASTDTQYF
>NA|TRBJ1-1|TRBV28|NA
TGTGCCAGCAGTAGTGCGCTTTCTGGAGCTTTCTTT
CASSSALSGAFF
>NA|TRBJ2-3|TRBV6-6|NA
TGTGCCAGTACCGAAAGGTATAGCACAGATACGCAGTATTTT
CASTERYSTDTQYF
>TRBD1|TRBJ2-7|TRBV5-1|few
TGCGCCAGCAGCCAAACGACAGGGTCGGGGTACTACGAGCAGTACTTC
CASSQTTGSGYYEQYF
>NA|TRBJ2-1|TRBV20-1|NA
TGCAGTGCTAGAGCGCCCGCCTCCTACAATGAGCAGTTCTTC
CSARAPASYNEQFF
>NA|TRBJ2-3|TRBV15|few
TGTGCCACCAGCAGAGACCATGGAGATACGCAGTATTTT
CATSRDHGDTQYF
>NA|TRBJ2-3|TRBV7-9|NA
TGTGCCAGCAGCTTAGCGCTTAGGGGTAACGGCACAGATACGCAGTATTTT
CASSLALRGNGTDTQYF
>NA|TRBJ2-1|TRBV6-5|NA
TGTGCCGGCACTAGGAGTCCGAACAACAATGAGCAGTTCTTC
CAGTRSPNNNEQFF
>NA|TRBJ1-5|TRBV2|NA
TGTGCCAGCAGTTGGACACAACAGCCCCAGCATTTT
CASSWTQQPQHF
>NA|TRBJ2-7|TRBV10-1|many
TGCGCCAGCAGTGTTGGGGGAAACTCCTACGAGCAGTACTTC
CASSVGGNSYEQYF
>TRBD2|TRBJ2-3|TRBV4-3|NA
TGCGCCAGCAGCCAAGGAGAGCGGGGGGCCCCGGATACGCAGTATTTT
CASSQGERGAPDTQYF
>NA|TRBJ2-7|TRBV11-2|NA
TGTGCCAGCAGCTTAGGGCCACGGCAGCAGATCTACGAGCAGTACTTC
CASSLGPRQQIYEQYF
>NA|TRBJ2-1|TRBV5-1|NA
TGCGCCAGCAGCTTGAAGCGAGAAGAGACCCAGTTCTTC
CASSLKREETQFF